This T cell receptor (beta chain) appears in the sequencing data of a study of beta chain features in type 1 diabetes. Overall study context: Approximately 100 million sorted cells were examined across all samples.

Since all of the isolated RNA was reverse transcribed, expressed TCRB transcripts were what got sequenced. This table comes from immunoSEQ multiplex PCR, and its TCRdb copy is limited to in-frame clones, with some not included. Found here are around 340,000 clones, around a fifth of them singletons; the top ten hold 0.044%. Based on CD45RO/CCR7/CD25/CD127/CD95/CD27, CD4+ regulatory, stem cell-like memory, naive and central memory cells were sorted. Germline loops: CDR1 MNHEY, CDR2 SVGAGI. The length of the CDR3 is 16 residues. V was clipped by 0 bases and J by 5 bases, with 14 bases between them. The specimen sequenced was naive CD4+ T cells from blood. The source is a young woman in good health. The gene calls are TRBV6-5 and TRBJ2-1; perhaps TRBD2 as D (5 bases). In nucleotides, the CDR3 is TGTGCCAGCAGTTACTCGAGGGCAGGTCTGAACAATGAGCAGTTCTTC. Encoded protein: CASSYSRAGLNNEQFF.